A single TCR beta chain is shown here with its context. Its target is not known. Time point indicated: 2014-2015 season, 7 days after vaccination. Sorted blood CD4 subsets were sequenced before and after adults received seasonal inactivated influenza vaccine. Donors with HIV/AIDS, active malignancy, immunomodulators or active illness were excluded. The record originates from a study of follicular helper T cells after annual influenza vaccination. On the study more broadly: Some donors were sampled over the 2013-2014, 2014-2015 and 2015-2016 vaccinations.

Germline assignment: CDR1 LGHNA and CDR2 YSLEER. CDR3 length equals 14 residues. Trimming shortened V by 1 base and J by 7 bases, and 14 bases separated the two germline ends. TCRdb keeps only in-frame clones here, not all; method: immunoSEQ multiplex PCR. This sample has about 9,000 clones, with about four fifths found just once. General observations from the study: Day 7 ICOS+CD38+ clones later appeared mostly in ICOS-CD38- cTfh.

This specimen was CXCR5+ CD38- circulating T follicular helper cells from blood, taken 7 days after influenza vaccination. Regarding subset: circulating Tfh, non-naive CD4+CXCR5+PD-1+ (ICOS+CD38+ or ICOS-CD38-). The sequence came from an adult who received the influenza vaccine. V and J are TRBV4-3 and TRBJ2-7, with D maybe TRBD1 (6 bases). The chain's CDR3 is CASSQAPGVGEQYF. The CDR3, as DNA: TGCGCCAGCAGCCAAGCCCCAGGGGTGGGAGAGCAGTACTTC.